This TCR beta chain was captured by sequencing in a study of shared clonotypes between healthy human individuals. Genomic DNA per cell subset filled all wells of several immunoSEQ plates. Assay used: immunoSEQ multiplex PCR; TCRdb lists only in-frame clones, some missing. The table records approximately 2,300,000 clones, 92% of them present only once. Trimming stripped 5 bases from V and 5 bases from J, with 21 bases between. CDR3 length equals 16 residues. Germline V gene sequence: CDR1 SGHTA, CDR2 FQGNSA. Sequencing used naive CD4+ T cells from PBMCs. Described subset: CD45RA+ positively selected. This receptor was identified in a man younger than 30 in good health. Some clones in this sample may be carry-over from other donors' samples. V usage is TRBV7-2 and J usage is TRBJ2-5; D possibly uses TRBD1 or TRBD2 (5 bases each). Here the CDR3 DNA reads TGTGCCAGCAGCCCGCCAAGTTACGGGACGCAGGAGACCCAGTACTTC. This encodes CASSPPSYGTQETQYF.